What follows are 8 T cell receptor beta chains derived from one specimen sequenced in a study of CD8 T cells in Susac syndrome. An input of roughly 0.45 to 1 ug of RNA was subjected to reverse transcription using random hexamers. TCRdb re-called the immunoSEQ multiplex PCR reads with MiXCR, one entry per CDR3 protein. The sample holds 67,000 or so distinct CDR3 sequences, 93% seen once. Sequenced input: CD4+ T cells from PBMCs. The receptors come from a human donor with Susac syndrome.

The V gene is TRBV20-1, the J gene TRBJ1-5, with 7 bases aligning to TRBD1. CDR3 length: 14 residues. Germline V gene lookup returns CDR1 DFQATT and CDR2 SNEGSKA (reference sequence). With V trimmed by 5 bases and J by 4 bases, 8 bases remained unmatched. The CDR3 here is CSALQGSPNQPQHF. Written as DNA, the CDR3 is TGCAGTGCTCTACAGGGGTCGCCGAATCAGCCCCAGCATTTT.

The chain recombines TRBV28 with TRBJ2-2, with 9 bases fitting TRBD2. The CDR3 has 17 amino acids. J gave up 5 bases and V 2 bases, and 9 bases lay outside the gene matches. Per the germline V gene, CDR1 is MDHEN and CDR2 is SYDVKM. The CDR3 is CASSLRSGLAGTGELFF. CDR3 coding DNA: TGTGCCAGCAGTTTACGGAGTGGGCTAGCGGGGACCGGGGAGCTGTTTTTT. Together with reference TRBV28 and TRBJ2-2, the CDR3 gives the full variable domain: DVKVTQSSRYLVKRTGEKVFLECVQDMDHENMFWYRQDPGLGLRLIYFSYDVKMKEKGDIPEGYSVSREKKERFSLILESASTNQTSMYLCASSLRSGLAGTGELFFGEGSRLTVL.

This clonotype was counted a single time. This chain joins TRBV29-1 and TRBJ2-5; weak D call: TRBD2 (5 bases). This CDR3 has 12 residues. Trimming took off 4 bases at V and 4 bases at J, with 10 bases between the two ends. Looked up from germline, CDR1 is SQVTM and CDR2 is ANQGSEA. The CDR3 nucleotides are TGCAGCGTTGGGGGTCGGGGAGAGACCCAGTACTTC. Its protein product is CSVGGRGETQYF.

V usage is TRBV27 and J usage is TRBJ2-3; 10 bases fit TRBD1. V gave up 5 bases and J gave up 0 bases; unmatched junction bases: 2. This CDR3 region has 15 residues. CDR1 is MNHEY and CDR2 is SMNVEV in the germline V gene (reference sequence). CDR3 sequence: CASSRDRGSTDTQYF. The CDR3 DNA follows: TGTGCCAGCAGTCGGGACAGGGGAAGCACAGATACGCAGTATTTT.

This clonotype was counted a single time. The CDR3 sequence: CSARDATEANYGYTF. Here the CDR3 DNA reads TGCAGTGCTAGAGATGCGACAGAAGCTAACTATGGCTACACCTTC. The chain employs TRBV20-1 and TRBJ1-2, with TRBD1 as a possible D gene (5 bases). V lost 0 bases and J lost 0, with 11 bases in between. The CDR3 runs to 15 residues. The germline gives CDR1 DFQATT, CDR2 SNEGSKA (reference sequence).

J is TRBJ1-2 and V is TRBV29-1; 7 bases line up with TRBD1. The CDR3 has 14 amino acids. Germline V gene lookup returns CDR1 SQVTM and CDR2 ANQGSEA. V was pared by 5 bases and J by 3 bases, with 9 bases of the junction left unmatched. CDR3 residues: CSVSGTVPDYGYTF. The CDR3 bases are TGCAGCGTTTCAGGGACAGTCCCGGACTATGGCTACACCTTC.

Concerning this clonotype itself: One end of the junction fails to match germline, which may point to a read error. The genes are TRBV15 and TRBJ2-7, with a tentative D call TRBD2 (6 bases). Germline assignment: CDR1 LNHNV and CDR2 YYDKDF (reference sequence). The CDR3 is made up of 11 amino acids. CDR3: CATLPGSRVGF. Here the CDR3 DNA reads TGTGCCACCCTACCCGGGAGCAGGGTTGGCTTC.

The rearrangement uses TRBV7-6 and TRBJ2-5; D might be TRBD1 (6 bases). V was trimmed by 0 bases and J by 2 bases, leaving 10 bases between them. This CDR3 contains 15 residues. The germline V gene has CDR1 SGHVS and CDR2 FNYEAQ. CDR3 amino acids: CASSLAGTRQETQYF. DNA of the CDR3: TGTGCCAGCAGCTTAGCGGGGACAAGACAAGAGACCCAGTACTTC.